This T cell receptor beta chain appears in the sequencing data of a study of cytomegalovirus exposure and HLA in healthy donors. Study-wide results and caveats: Using the classifier, cytomegalovirus status was reportedly diagnosed with high specificity and sensitivity. According to a subsequent analysis, TCR clusters from the first cohort were inclined to appear together in the roughly 120 validation repertoires. Among TCR sequences, most were rare, though some public TCRs appeared in many donors.

With regard to this clone: Its antigen is unidentified.

The protocol was immunoSEQ multiplex PCR, while the TCRdb copy is restricted to in-frame clones and leaves out a portion. The table has roughly 100,000 clones, 85% seen once. Sequencing input: PBMCs. The sequence derives from a man aged 18 to 29 in good health and CMV-seropositive.

The CDR3 sequence is CAWSLQGLVVFF. Written as DNA, the CDR3 is TGTGCCTGGAGCCTACAGGGGTTGGTCGTTTTCTTT. The chain is built from TRBV30 and TRBJ1-1, with 7 bases identical to TRBD1. The V and J ends lost 3 bases and 13 bases, in that order; junction bases with no gene match: 11. CDR3 length: 12 amino acids. Germline lookup yields CDR1 GTSNPN and CDR2 SVGIG (reference sequence). The full variable domain, with the rest looked up from reference TRBV30 and TRBJ1-1, is SQTIHQWPATLVQPVGSPLSLECTVEGTSNPNLYWYRQAAGRGLQLLFYSVGIGQISSEVPQNLSASRPQDRQFILSSKKLLLSDSGFYLCAWSLQGLVVFFGQGTRLTVV.